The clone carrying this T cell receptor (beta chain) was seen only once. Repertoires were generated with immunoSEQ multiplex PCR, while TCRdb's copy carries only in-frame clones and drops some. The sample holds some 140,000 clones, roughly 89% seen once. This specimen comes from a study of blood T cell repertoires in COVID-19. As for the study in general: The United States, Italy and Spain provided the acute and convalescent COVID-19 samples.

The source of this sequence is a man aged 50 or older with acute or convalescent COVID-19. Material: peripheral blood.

Here the CDR3 reads CASSIAASSYNEQFF. In nucleotides, the CDR3 is TGTGCCAGTAGTATAGCCGCCAGCTCCTACAATGAGCAGTTCTTC. J is TRBJ2-1 and V is TRBV19; no clear D gene. Trimming left V 1 base short and J 0 bases short, with 7 bases between. Germline lookup yields CDR1 LNHDA and CDR2 SQIVND (reference sequence). The CDR3 consists of 15 residues.